Below are 29 T cell receptor beta chains sequenced from a single sample in a study of control samples from healthy donors and cancer patients. Using immunoSEQ multiplex PCR, the repertoire was profiled, and TCRdb retains in-frame clones only, with some absent. Among some 160,000 clones listed, 92% were seen once. Specimen: blood. These receptors originate from a woman in her twenties or thirties in good health.

This clone has only one observation. The chain has TRBV4-3 and TRBJ2-1, with 9 bases that match TRBD2. Per the germline V gene, CDR1 is LGHNA and CDR2 is YSLEER. The V gene end was trimmed by 2 bases and the J gene end by 6 bases; junction bases not matched to a gene: 14. CDR3 length: 18 amino acids. The CDR3 sequence: CASSQTADSGRGGNEQFF. The CDR3 coding sequence is TGCGCCAGCAGCCAAACGGCGGATAGCGGGAGAGGAGGCAATGAGCAGTTCTTC.

The V call is TRBV28, the J call TRBJ2-7, with no clear D. This CDR3 has 18 amino acids. Germline V gene lookup returns CDR1 MDHEN and CDR2 SYDVKM. V lost 6 bases and J 6 bases, leaving 30 bases between the germline ends. As DNA, the CDR3 is TGTGCCAGCAGGGCAGCAAGCCCCAAATCGGCTAGATTATTCGAGCAGTACTTC. Translating it yields CASRAASPKSARLFEQYF.

The rearrangement links TRBV20-1 to TRBJ2-1; D unresolved. V lost 3 bases and J lost 0, with 6 bases in between. Germline V lookup: CDR1 DFQATT, CDR2 SNEGSKA (reference sequence). This CDR3 is 13 amino acids long. CDR3 region: CSASTASYNEQFF. The CDR3 nucleotides read TGCAGTGCTAGTACGGCCTCCTACAATGAGCAGTTCTTC.

This chain uses TRBV29-1 with TRBJ2-7; D remains ambiguous. The CDR3 is made up of 11 amino acids. CDR1 SQVTM and CDR2 ANQGSEA come from the germline V gene. The CDR3 region is CSALVGYEQYF. The CDR3 nucleotides read TGCAGTGCCTTGGTGGGCTACGAGCAGTACTTC.

The rearrangement joins TRBV19 to TRBJ1-2, with D maybe TRBD1 (5 bases). From germline, CDR1 is LNHDA and CDR2 SQIVND (reference sequence). The CDR3 length is 15 residues. The V and J ends lost 3 bases and 2 bases respectively, with 13 bases between them. In DNA form, the CDR3 reads TGTGCCAGTAGTATTTGGGGCCAGAACAACTATGGCTACACCTTC. It specifies CASSIWGQNNYGYTF.

V gene TRBV9 combines with J gene TRBJ2-5; maybe TRBD1 (5 bases). The V end was cut by 0 bases, the J end by 5 bases, with 14 bases between. The CDR3 runs to 15 residues. Germline lookup yields CDR1 SGDLS and CDR2 YYNGEE. The CDR3 DNA reads as TGTGCCAGCAGCGTAGCTGGACACGTTTCGGAGACCCAGTACTTC. Residues: CASSVAGHVSETQYF.

This rearrangement joins TRBV7-6 to TRBJ1-4, with no clear D. This CDR3 is built from 15 residues. Trimming stripped 5 bases from V and 5 bases from J, with 15 bases between. Looked up from germline, CDR1 is SGHVS and CDR2 is FNYEAQ. The CDR3 region has the DNA TGTGCCAGCAGCCGTACCACAGATTTGAATGAAAAACTGTTTTTT. Encoded protein: CASSRTTDLNEKLFF.

The gene calls are TRBV20-1 and TRBJ1-2; possible D gene TRBD1, 6 bases. The length of the CDR3 is 10 residues. Trimming shortened V by 5 bases and J by 7 bases, and 8 bases separated the two germline ends. Germline assignment: CDR1 DFQATT and CDR2 SNEGSKA (reference sequence). CDR3 sequence reads: CSAPRGGYTF. CDR3 nucleotides: TGCAGTGCTCCCAGGGGTGGCTACACCTTC.

The V gene is TRBV6-4, the J gene TRBJ2-1; perhaps TRBD2 as D (6 bases). This CDR3 contains 18 residues. V was shortened by 0 bases and J by 4 bases, with 19 bases between the two germline ends. Germline CDR1 is MRHNA and CDR2 is SNTAGT. CDR3 nucleotides: TGTGCCAGCAGTGACTCTGGTTGGGGGTCTAGCGCTTACAATGAGCAGTTCTTC. This codes for CASSDSGWGSSAYNEQFF.

The rearrangement uses TRBV15 and TRBJ2-1, with D possibly being TRBD2 (6 bases). The ends were cut back, 3 bases at V and 0 bases at J, with 12 bases in the middle. Germline values: CDR1 LNHNV, CDR2 YYDKDF (reference sequence). CDR3 length equals 16 residues. The DNA for the CDR3 is TGTGCCACCAGCAGGGGACTCTCCAGCTCCTACAATGAGCAGTTCTTC. Protein sequence: CATSRGLSSSYNEQFF. Full variable domain (rest looked up from reference TRBV15 and TRBJ2-1): DAMVIQNPRYQVTQFGKPVTLSCSQTLNHNVMYWYQQKSSQAPKLLFHYYDKDFNNEADTPDNFQSRRPNTSFCFLDIRSPGLGDTAMYLCATSRGLSSSYNEQFFGPGTRLTVL.

The CDR3 DNA follows: TGTGCCACTTTTAGCTCCTACAATGAGCAGTTCTTC. Protein sequence: CATFSSYNEQFF. The chain employs TRBV10-3 and TRBJ2-1; D gene unclear. V was trimmed by 10 bases and J by 0 bases, leaving 7 bases between them. This CDR3 is 12 amino acids long. Looked up from germline, CDR1 is ENHRY and CDR2 is SYGVKD.

This chain connects TRBV11-1 to TRBJ1-1, with 7 bases that match TRBD1. The trim removed 6 bases at V and 4 bases at J, leaving 11 bases unmatched. Per germline, CDR1 SGHAT and CDR2 FQDESV (reference sequence). The CDR3 is made up of 15 amino acids. CDR3 nucleotide sequence: TGTGCCAGCAGTCACCCGGGACAGTGGACCACTGAAGCTTTCTTT. It translates to CASSHPGQWTTEAFF.

The chain is built from TRBV5-6 and TRBJ2-1, with 10 bases that match TRBD2. The CDR3 has 15 residues. Germline V gene lookup returns CDR1 SGHDT and CDR2 YYEEEE. V lost 0 bases to trimming and J lost 7 bases; unmatched junction nucleotides: 4. CDR3 sequence: CASSLEREGLNEQFF. CDR3 nucleotides: TGTGCCAGCAGCTTGGAGCGGGAGGGCCTGAATGAGCAGTTCTTC.

DNA of the CDR3: TGTGCCAGCAGCTTAGTGGGGACAGATACGCAGTATTTT. Protein: CASSLVGTDTQYF. The chain carries TRBV7-2 and TRBJ2-3, with D unclear. The CDR3 is 13 residues long. Trimming removed 1 base from V and 3 bases from J, with 5 bases in between. The germline CDR1 and CDR2 sequences are SGHTA and FQGNSA. Variable domain in full (rest from reference TRBV7-2 and TRBJ2-3): GAGVSQSPSNKVTEKGKDVELRCDPISGHTALYWYRQSLGQGLEFLIYFQGNSAPDKSGLPSDRFSAERTGGSVSTLTIQRTQQEDSAVYLCASSLVGTDTQYFGPGTRLTVL.

CDR3 residues: CASSQVTSGELFF. CDR3 nucleotide sequence: TGCGCCAGCAGCCAAGTTACTTCGGGGGAGCTGTTTTTT. The rearrangement uses TRBV4-1 and TRBJ2-2; no firm D call. The germline gives CDR1 MGHRA, CDR2 YSYEKL. The CDR3 extends over 13 amino acids. Trimming took off 1 base at V and 8 bases at J, with 8 bases between the two ends.

This chain links TRBV6-5 with TRBJ2-2; TRBD2 aligns across 9 bases. Germline loops: CDR1 MNHEY, CDR2 SVGAGI. The CDR3 consists of 16 residues. The V and J ends lost 1 base and 5 bases, in that order; junction bases with no gene match: 5. CDR3 sequence (DNA): TGTGCCAGCAGTTACTATAGCGGGAGAGGTACCGGGGAGCTGTTTTTT. Encoded protein: CASSYYSGRGTGELFF.

The chain uses TRBV27 and TRBJ2-1, with D perhaps matching TRBD2 (6 bases). V was shortened by 1 base and J by 6 bases, with 25 bases between the two germline ends. Germline-derived CDR1 and CDR2 are MNHEY and SMNVEV (reference sequence). The CDR3 extends over 19 amino acids. CDR3 DNA sequence: TGTGCCAGCAGTTTATTAAGCCTCCGTGTGGGGCGGGGACCCAATGAGCAGTTCTTC. Protein sequence: CASSLLSLRVGRGPNEQFF.

This clone appeared a few times. The rearrangement joins TRBV18 to TRBJ1-5, with 7 bases aligning to TRBD1. The CDR3 spans 15 residues. Trimming at V came to 3 bases and at J to 1 base, leaving 3 bases not matched to a gene. In germline, CDR1 is KGHSH, CDR2 LQKENI. CDR3 residues: CASSPTGSSNQPQHF. For the CDR3, the DNA is TGTGCCAGCTCACCGACAGGGTCGAGCAATCAGCCCCAGCATTTT.

The genes are TRBV28 and TRBJ1-5; TRBD1 matches at 9 bases. From germline, CDR1 is MDHEN and CDR2 SYDVKM. The CDR3 contains 14 residues. The ends lost 8 bases at V and 5 bases at J; junction bases unmatched: 7. CDR3 in amino acids: CASGLGQGHQPQHF. CDR3 DNA: TGTGCCAGCGGGCTGGGACAGGGTCATCAGCCCCAGCATTTT.

This rearrangement joins TRBV5-1 to TRBJ2-1; no definite D call. The V gene's germline CDR1 is SGHRS and CDR2 YFSETQ. The V end was cut by 0 bases, the J end by 4 bases, with 14 bases between. The length of the CDR3 is 16 residues. CDR3 region: CASSLAPQESYNEQFF. The CDR3 region has the DNA TGCGCCAGCAGCTTGGCACCCCAAGAATCATACAATGAGCAGTTCTTC.

This chain connects TRBV5-4 to TRBJ2-1; 7 positions agree with TRBD2. The V gene's germline CDR1 is SGHNT and CDR2 YYREEE (reference sequence). V was clipped by 0 bases and J by 1 base; unmatched bases: 1. The CDR3 is made up of 15 amino acids. CDR3 in DNA: TGTGCCAGCAGCTTGGGACTAGCATCCTACAATGAGCAGTTCTTC. The encoded protein is CASSLGLASYNEQFF.

V and J are TRBV12-3 or TRBV12-4 and TRBJ2-2; TRBD2 is a possible D gene (6 bases). V lost 6 bases, J lost 4 bases, and 9 bases lay in between. There are 13 residues in the CDR3. Written as DNA, the CDR3 is TGTGCCAGCAGCCTGGGGGGCACCGGGGAGCTGTTTTTT. Its protein is CASSLGGTGELFF.

This chain connects TRBV4-1 to TRBJ2-3, with TRBD1 matching 11 bases. The V and J ends lost 1 base and 1 base, in that order; junction bases with no gene match: 7. The V gene's germline CDR1 is MGHRA and CDR2 YSYEKL. The CDR3 is 18 amino acids. CDR3 DNA sequence: TGCGCCAGCAGCCAAGCCGCAGGGACAGGGGGAGGCACAGATACGCAGTATTTT. It encodes CASSQAAGTGGGTDTQYF.

V and J are TRBV28 and TRBJ2-4; 8 bases are a match to TRBD2. Trimming cost V 5 bases and J 7 bases; bases outside gene matches: 7. Germline lookup yields CDR1 MDHEN and CDR2 SYDVKM. There are 14 residues in the CDR3. For the CDR3, the DNA is TGTGCCAGCAGTATTTCTAGCGGGTGGAACATTCAGTACTTC. This encodes CASSISSGWNIQYF.

The chain joins TRBV7-2 to TRBJ1-6; D is unresolved. Per the germline V gene, CDR1 is SGHTA and CDR2 is FQGNSA. The CDR3 has 15 amino acids. The V end lost 1 base, the J end lost 3 bases, and 7 bases lay between the germline ends. CDR3 loop: CASSLDSFYNSPLHF. In nucleotides, the CDR3 is TGTGCCAGCAGCTTAGACAGCTTCTATAATTCACCCCTCCACTTT.

The rearrangement joins TRBV30 to TRBJ2-1, with D uncertain. The CDR3 is made up of 12 amino acids. The germline CDR1 and CDR2 sequences are GTSNPN and SVGIG (reference sequence). Between the trimmed V and J ends, which lost 4 bases and 10 bases, there was a span of 14 bases. In nucleotides, the CDR3 is TGTGCCTGGAACCTCGATACACCGGAGCAGTTCTTC. This codes for CAWNLDTPEQFF. The whole variable domain, remainder taken from reference TRBV30 and TRBJ2-1, is SQTIHQWPATLVQPVGSPLSLECTVEGTSNPNLYWYRQAAGRGLQLLFYSVGIGQISSEVPQNLSASRPQDRQFILSSKKLLLSDSGFYLCAWNLDTPEQFFGPGTRLTVL.

The V gene is TRBV28, the J gene TRBJ2-1; weak D call: TRBD1 (5 bases). This CDR3 comprises 15 residues. V dropped 5 bases and J dropped 3 bases, with 14 bases sitting between them. Germline CDR1 is MDHEN and CDR2 is SYDVKM. In DNA form, the CDR3 reads TGTGCCAGCAGTACCCCTCGACAGAGCTACAATGAGCAGTTCTTC. It translates to CASSTPRQSYNEQFF. Full variable domain (outside the CDR3, taken from reference TRBV28 and TRBJ2-1): DVKVTQSSRYLVKRTGEKVFLECVQDMDHENMFWYRQDPGLGLRLIYFSYDVKMKEKGDIPEGYSVSREKKERFSLILESASTNQTSMYLCASSTPRQSYNEQFFGPGTRLTVL.

The sample holds one count of this clone. The gene calls are TRBV7-9 and TRBJ1-1, with D maybe TRBD1 (6 bases). Germline V gives CDR1 SEHNR, CDR2 FQNEAQ (reference sequence). The length of the CDR3 is 15 residues. Trimming pared 8 bases from V and 2 bases from J, leaving 18 bases between. The CDR3 region is CASGGGPTGNTEAFF. CDR3 sequence (DNA): TGTGCCAGCGGGGGGGGCCCGACAGGAAACACTGAAGCTTTCTTT.

The rearrangement links TRBV30 to TRBJ2-2, with D possibly being TRBD1 or TRBD2 (5 bases each). This CDR3 has 18 residues. Germline V gives CDR1 GTSNPN, CDR2 SVGIG (reference sequence). Trimming shortened V by 2 bases and J by 2 bases, and 21 bases separated the two germline ends. The CDR3 region has the DNA TGTGCCTGGAGTAGTCCCTATTCCGGGACGCAAAACACCGGGGAGCTGTTTTTT. Protein product: CAWSSPYSGTQNTGELFF.